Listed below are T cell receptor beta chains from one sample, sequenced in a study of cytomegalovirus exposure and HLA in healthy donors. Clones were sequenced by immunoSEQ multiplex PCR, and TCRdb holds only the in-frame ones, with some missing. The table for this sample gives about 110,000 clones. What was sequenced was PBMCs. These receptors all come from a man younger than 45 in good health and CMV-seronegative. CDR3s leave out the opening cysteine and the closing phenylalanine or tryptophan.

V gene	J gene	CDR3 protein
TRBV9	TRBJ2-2	ASSASGAPGELF
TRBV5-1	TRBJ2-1	ASSLREEQF
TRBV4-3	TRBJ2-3	ASSQVGWDSQGTQY
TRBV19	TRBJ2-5	ASSIDLQRWETQY
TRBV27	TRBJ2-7	ASSLIVGTYEQY
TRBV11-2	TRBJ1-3	ASSHGWGLGNTIY
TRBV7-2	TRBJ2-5	ASSMSGTSGGLETQY
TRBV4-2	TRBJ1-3	ASSQRQGAEGNTIY
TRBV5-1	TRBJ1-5	ASSLDRDALRAEPQH
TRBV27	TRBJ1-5	ASSLSRQGASRRPNQPQH
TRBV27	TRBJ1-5	ASSFVGTLYSNQPQH
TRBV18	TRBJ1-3	ASSRLLSGGNTIY
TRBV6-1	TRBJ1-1	ASSARIGQGGTEAF
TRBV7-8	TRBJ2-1	ASSLAPRGNNEQF
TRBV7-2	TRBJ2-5	ASSLVPSGVQETQY
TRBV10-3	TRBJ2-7	ATRGDKPHEQY
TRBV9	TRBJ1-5	ASSGSGVWQPQH
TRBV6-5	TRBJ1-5	ASRDSRVHNQPQH
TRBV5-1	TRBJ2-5	ASSLGGTNQETQY
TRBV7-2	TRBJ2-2	ASRFTGQARTGELF
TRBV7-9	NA	ASSLGQTGMGEQY
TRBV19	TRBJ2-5	ATRQDPKETQY
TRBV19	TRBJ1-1	ASSLMGWNTEAF
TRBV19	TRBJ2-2	ASRPDRANTGELF
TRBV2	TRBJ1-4	ASRTGTAGEGEKLF
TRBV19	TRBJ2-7	ASRRTPGGPYEQY
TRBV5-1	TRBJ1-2	ASSTAGGNYGYT